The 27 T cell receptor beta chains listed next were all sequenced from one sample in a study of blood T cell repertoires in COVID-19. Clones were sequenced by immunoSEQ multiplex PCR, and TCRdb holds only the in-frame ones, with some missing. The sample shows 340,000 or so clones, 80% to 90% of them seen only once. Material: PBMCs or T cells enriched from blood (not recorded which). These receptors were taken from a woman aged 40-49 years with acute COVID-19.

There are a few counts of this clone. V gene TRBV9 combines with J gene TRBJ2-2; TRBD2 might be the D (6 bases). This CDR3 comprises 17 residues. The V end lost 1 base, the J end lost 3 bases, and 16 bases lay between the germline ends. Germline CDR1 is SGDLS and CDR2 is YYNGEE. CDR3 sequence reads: CASSVHGGLTDTGELFF. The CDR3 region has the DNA TGTGCCAGCAGCGTACATGGAGGGTTGACCGACACCGGGGAGCTGTTTTTT.

The CDR3 DNA is TGTGCCAGCAGCCAGGATAGCGGGAGGGACGCCTACAATGAGCAGTTCTTC. The encoded protein is CASSQDSGRDAYNEQFF. V gene TRBV3-1 (or the pseudogene TRBV3-2) combines with J gene TRBJ2-1; TRBD2 agrees at 11 bases. The CDR3 is 17 amino acids. Germline V gene data show CDR1 as LGHDT and CDR2 as YNNKEL (reference sequence). V was clipped by 3 bases and J by 2 bases; unmatched bases: 6.

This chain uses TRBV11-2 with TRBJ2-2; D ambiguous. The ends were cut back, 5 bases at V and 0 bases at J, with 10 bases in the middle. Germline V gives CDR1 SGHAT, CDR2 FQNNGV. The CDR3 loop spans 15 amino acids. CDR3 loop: CASSLLVANTGELFF. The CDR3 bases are TGTGCCAGCAGCCTTCTAGTCGCGAACACCGGGGAGCTGTTTTTT.

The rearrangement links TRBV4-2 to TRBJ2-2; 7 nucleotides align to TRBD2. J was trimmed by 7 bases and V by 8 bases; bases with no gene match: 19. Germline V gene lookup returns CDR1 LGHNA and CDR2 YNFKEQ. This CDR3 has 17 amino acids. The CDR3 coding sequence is TGTGCCAGCTCCTCCCCTACAGTGGGGGGGATTGGCGGGGAGCTGTTTTTT. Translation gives CASSSPTVGGIGGELFF.

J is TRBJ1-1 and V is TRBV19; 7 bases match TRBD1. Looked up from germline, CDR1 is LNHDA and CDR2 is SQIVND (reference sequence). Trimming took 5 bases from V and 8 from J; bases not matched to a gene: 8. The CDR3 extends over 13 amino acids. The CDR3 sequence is CASSAGQAGEAFF. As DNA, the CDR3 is TGTGCCAGTAGTGCCGGACAGGCCGGGGAAGCTTTCTTT.

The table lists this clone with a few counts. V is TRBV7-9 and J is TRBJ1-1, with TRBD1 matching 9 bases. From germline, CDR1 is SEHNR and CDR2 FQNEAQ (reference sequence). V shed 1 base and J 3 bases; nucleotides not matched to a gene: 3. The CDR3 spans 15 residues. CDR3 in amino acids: CASSLGDRVYTEAFF. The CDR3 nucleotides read TGTGCCAGCAGCTTAGGGGACAGGGTTTACACTGAAGCTTTCTTT.

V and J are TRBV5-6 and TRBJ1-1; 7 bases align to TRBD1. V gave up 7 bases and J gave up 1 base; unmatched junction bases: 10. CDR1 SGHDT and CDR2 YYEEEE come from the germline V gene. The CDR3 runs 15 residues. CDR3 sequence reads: CASGATGAKNTEAFF. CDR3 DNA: TGTGCCAGCGGAGCCACAGGGGCCAAGAACACTGAAGCTTTCTTT.

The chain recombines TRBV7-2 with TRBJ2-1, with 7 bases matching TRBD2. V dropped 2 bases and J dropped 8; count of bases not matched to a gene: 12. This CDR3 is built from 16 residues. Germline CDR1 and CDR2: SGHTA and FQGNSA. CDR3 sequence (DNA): TGTGCCAGCAGCTTATCTGGCTTCGGGGGGAGGGATGAGCAGTTCTTC. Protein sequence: CASSLSGFGGRDEQFF.

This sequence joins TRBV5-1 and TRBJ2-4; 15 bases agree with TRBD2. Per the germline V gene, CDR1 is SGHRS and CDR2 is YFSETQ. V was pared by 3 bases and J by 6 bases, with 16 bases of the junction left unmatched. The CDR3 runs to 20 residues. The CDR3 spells CASSSPWTSGGAGGSNIQYF. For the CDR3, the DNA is TGCGCCAGCAGCTCCCCGTGGACTAGCGGGGGGGCCGGGGGATCAAACATTCAGTACTTC.

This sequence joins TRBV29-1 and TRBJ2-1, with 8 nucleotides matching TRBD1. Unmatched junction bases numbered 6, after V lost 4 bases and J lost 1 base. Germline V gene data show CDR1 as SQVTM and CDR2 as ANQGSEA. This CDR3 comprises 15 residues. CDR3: CSVGRTGSSYNEQFF. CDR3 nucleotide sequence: TGCAGCGTTGGAAGGACAGGGTCTTCCTACAATGAGCAGTTCTTC.

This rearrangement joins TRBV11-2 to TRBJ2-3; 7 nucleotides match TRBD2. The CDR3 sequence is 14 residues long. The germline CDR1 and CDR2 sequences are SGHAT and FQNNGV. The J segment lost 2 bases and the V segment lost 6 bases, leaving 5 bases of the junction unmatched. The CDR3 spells CASSQRGPTDTQYF. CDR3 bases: TGTGCCAGCAGTCAGCGGGGACCCACAGATACGCAGTATTTT.

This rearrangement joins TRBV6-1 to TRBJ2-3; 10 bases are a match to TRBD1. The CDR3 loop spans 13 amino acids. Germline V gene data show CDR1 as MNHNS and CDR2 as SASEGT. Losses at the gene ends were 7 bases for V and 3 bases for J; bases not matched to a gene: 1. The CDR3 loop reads CASTGQGTDTQYF. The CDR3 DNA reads TGTGCCAGCACGGGACAGGGGACAGATACGCAGTATTTT.

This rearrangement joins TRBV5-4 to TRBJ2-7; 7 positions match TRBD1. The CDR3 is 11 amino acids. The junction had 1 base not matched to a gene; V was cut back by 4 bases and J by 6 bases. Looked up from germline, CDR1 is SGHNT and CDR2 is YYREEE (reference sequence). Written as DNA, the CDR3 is TGTGCCAGCAGCAGGGACAGCGAGCAGTACTTC. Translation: CASSRDSEQYF.

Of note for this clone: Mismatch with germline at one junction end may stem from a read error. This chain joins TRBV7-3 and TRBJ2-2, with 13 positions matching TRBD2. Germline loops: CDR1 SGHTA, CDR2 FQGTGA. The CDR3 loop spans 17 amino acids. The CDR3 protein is CASSPFSPAGTSGALFF. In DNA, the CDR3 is TGTGCCAGCAGCCCGTTCTCCCCGGCCGGGACTAGCGGGGCGCTGTTTTTT.

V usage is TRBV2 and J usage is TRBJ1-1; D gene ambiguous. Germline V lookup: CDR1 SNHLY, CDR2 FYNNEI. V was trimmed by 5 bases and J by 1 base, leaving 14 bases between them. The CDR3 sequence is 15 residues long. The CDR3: CASSSQATSNTEAFF. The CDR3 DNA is TGTGCCAGCAGTTCCCAGGCTACATCGAACACTGAAGCTTTCTTT.

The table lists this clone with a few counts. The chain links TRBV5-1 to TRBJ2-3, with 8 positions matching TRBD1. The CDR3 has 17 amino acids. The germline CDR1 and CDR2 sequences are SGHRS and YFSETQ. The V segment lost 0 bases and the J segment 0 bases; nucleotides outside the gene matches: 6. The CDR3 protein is CASSLAPTGVSTDTQYF. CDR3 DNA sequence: TGCGCCAGCAGCTTGGCCCCGACAGGGGTTAGCACAGATACGCAGTATTTT. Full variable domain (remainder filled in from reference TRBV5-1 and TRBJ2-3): KAGVTQTPRYLIKTRGQQVTLSCSPISGHRSVSWYQQTPGQGLQFLFEYFSETQRNKGNFPGRFSGRQFSNSRSEMNVSTLELGDSALYLCASSLAPTGVSTDTQYFGPGTRLTVL.

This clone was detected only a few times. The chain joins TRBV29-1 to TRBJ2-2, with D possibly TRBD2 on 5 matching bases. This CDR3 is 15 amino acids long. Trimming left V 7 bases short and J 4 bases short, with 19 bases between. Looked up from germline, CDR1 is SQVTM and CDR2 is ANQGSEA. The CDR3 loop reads CSGANGKTRTGELFF. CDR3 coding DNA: TGCAGCGGCGCGAACGGGAAAACTCGCACCGGGGAGCTGTTTTTT.

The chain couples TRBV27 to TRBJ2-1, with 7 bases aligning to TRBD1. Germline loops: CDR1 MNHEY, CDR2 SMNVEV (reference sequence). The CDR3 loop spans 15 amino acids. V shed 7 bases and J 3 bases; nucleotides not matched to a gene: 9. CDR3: CASKQGWLVYNEQFF. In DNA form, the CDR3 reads TGTGCCAGCAAACAGGGGTGGTTAGTCTACAATGAGCAGTTCTTC.

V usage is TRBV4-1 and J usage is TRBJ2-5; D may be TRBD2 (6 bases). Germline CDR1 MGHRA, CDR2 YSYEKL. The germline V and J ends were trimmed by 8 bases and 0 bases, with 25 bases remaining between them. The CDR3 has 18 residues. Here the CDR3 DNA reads TGCGCCAGCCTTGCCTGTTATGCAGTAGCGGACTACCAAGAGACCCAGTACTTC. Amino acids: CASLACYAVADYQETQYF.

The CDR3 nucleotides are TGTGCCAGCAGCCTACGGGACACCAACTATGGCTACACCTTC. Protein: CASSLRDTNYGYTF. The chain carries TRBV3-1 (or the pseudogene TRBV3-2) and TRBJ1-2; perhaps TRBD1 as D (6 bases). V gave up 4 bases and J gave up 2 bases, with 11 bases separating them. This CDR3 contains 14 residues. Germline V gives CDR1 LGHDT, CDR2 YNNKEL (reference sequence).

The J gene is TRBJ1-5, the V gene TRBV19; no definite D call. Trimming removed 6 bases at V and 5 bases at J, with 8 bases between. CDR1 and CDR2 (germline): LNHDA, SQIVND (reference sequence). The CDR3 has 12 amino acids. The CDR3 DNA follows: TGTGCCAGTAGACAATACGATCAGCCCCAGCATTTT. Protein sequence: CASRQYDQPQHF.

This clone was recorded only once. CDR3 protein: CASSLSRLAYNEQFF. As DNA, the CDR3 is TGTGCCAGCAGCTTGTCTCGACTCGCCTACAATGAGCAGTTCTTC. This chain links TRBV7-2 with TRBJ2-1, with D hard to call. This CDR3 comprises 15 residues. The V end was cut by 3 bases, the J end by 2 bases, with 11 bases between. From germline, CDR1 is SGHTA and CDR2 FQGNSA.

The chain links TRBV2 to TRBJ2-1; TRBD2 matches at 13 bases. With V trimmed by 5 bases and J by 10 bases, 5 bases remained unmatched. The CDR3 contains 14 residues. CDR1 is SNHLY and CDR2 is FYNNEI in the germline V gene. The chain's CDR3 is CASSSTSGGTEQFF. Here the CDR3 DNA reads TGTGCCAGCAGTTCGACTAGCGGGGGGACCGAGCAGTTCTTC.

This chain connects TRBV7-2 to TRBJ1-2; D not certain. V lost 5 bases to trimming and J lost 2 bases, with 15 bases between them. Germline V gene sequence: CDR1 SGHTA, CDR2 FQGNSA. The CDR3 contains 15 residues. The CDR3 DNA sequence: TGTGCCAGCAGCGAAGCCGGGTCTATCAACTATGGCTACACCTTC. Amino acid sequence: CASSEAGSINYGYTF.

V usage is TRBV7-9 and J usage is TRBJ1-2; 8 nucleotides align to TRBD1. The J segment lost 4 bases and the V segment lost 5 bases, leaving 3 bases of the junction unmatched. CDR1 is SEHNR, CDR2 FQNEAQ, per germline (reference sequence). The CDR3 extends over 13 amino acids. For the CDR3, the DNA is TGTGCCAGCAGCCCGGGACAGGCCTATGGCTACACCTTC. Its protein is CASSPGQAYGYTF.

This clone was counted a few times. CDR3 DNA sequence: TGTGCCAGCTCACCAGGGTCTGGGCCCTCAAATGAGCAGTTCTTC. Its translation: CASSPGSGPSNEQFF. The gene calls are TRBV18 and TRBJ2-1; D is ambiguous. V dropped 2 bases and J dropped 7 bases, with 15 bases sitting between them. Germline CDR1 KGHSH, CDR2 LQKENI. This CDR3 has 15 residues.

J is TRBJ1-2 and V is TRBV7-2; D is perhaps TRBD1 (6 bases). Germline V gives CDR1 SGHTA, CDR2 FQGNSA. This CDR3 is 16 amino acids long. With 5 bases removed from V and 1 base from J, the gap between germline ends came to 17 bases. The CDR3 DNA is TGTGCCAGCAGCGGGTCCGGGACATACCATAACTATGGCTACACCTTC. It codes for CASSGSGTYHNYGYTF. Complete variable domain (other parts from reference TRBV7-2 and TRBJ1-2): GAGVSQSPSNKVTEKGKDVELRCDPISGHTALYWYRQSLGQGLEFLIYFQGNSAPDKSGLPSDRFSAERTGGSVSTLTIQRTQQEDSAVYLCASSGSGTYHNYGYTFGSGTRLTVV.